These 17 T cell receptor beta chains originate from one sample sequenced in a study of T cell responses to AZD1222 COVID-19 vaccine. This table comes from immunoSEQ multiplex PCR, and its TCRdb copy is limited to in-frame clones, with some not included. The repertoire includes 150,000 to 180,000 clones, roughly 90% of them detected once, and over 15% sits in the top ten. Sample: peripheral blood, taken on day 0 of AZD1222 vaccination. Receptor source: an adult in good health.

The chain carries TRBV14 and TRBJ2-3; D is unclear. CDR1 SGHDN and CDR2 FVKESK come from the germline V gene. Trimming took off 4 bases at V and 0 bases at J, with 17 bases between the two ends. CDR3 length: 17 amino acids. The CDR3 reads CASSPLDILSSTDTQYF. In nucleotides, the CDR3 is TGTGCCAGCAGCCCCCTCGATATCCTATCTAGCACAGATACGCAGTATTTT.

V is TRBV5-1 and J is TRBJ1-2; 8 nucleotides agree with TRBD1. Germline lookup yields CDR1 SGHRS and CDR2 YFSETQ. This CDR3 spans 12 amino acids. Germline trimming cut 4 bases from V and 8 bases from J; bases unmatched to any gene: 4. The chain's CDR3 is CASSPGQGGYTF. The CDR3 DNA is TGCGCCAGCAGCCCCGGACAGGGAGGCTACACCTTC.

The chain has TRBV7-9 and TRBJ1-2; D remains unclear. Trimming took 7 bases from V and 0 from J, leaving 12 bases between them. The CDR3 length is 14 residues. From germline, CDR1 is SEHNR and CDR2 FQNEAQ (reference sequence). The CDR3 protein is CASTNRAANYGYTF. The CDR3, as DNA: TGTGCCAGCACCAATCGGGCGGCTAACTATGGCTACACCTTC.

The rearrangement links TRBV30 to TRBJ2-7, with TRBD1 matching 7 bases. Germline loops: CDR1 GTSNPN, CDR2 SVGIG (reference sequence). This CDR3 has 15 amino acids. After removal of 0 bases from V and 3 bases from J, the junction contained 8 bases not matched to a gene. The CDR3 DNA follows: TGTGCCTGGAGTGTACGTAGGGACAGTAGCTACGAGCAGTACTTC. Protein product: CAWSVRRDSSYEQYF.

The chain links TRBV2 to TRBJ2-1; possible D gene TRBD2, 5 bases. This CDR3 contains 12 residues. Between the trimmed V and J ends, which lost 8 bases and 4 bases, there was a span of 9 bases. CDR1 is SNHLY and CDR2 is FYNNEI in the germline V gene. For the CDR3, the DNA is TGTGCCAGCGGGAGTGGTTACAATGAGCAGTTCTTC. Amino acid sequence: CASGSGYNEQFF.

V gene TRBV6-5 combines with J gene TRBJ1-2; 10 bases line up with TRBD1. The germline CDR1 and CDR2 sequences are MNHEY and SVGAGI. V lost 6 bases, J lost 6 bases, and 4 bases stayed unmatched. The CDR3 runs 13 residues. CDR3 region: CASRWDRGHGYTF. CDR3 DNA: TGTGCCAGCAGATGGGACAGGGGCCATGGCTACACCTTC.

V usage is TRBV30 and J usage is TRBJ1-4; the match to TRBD1 covers 7 bases. The J segment lost 0 bases and the V segment lost 3 bases, leaving 13 bases of the junction unmatched. Germline V lookup: CDR1 GTSNPN, CDR2 SVGIG (reference sequence). The CDR3 sequence is 18 residues long. CDR3 in amino acids: CAWSAPPGGPPTNEKLFF. The CDR3 region has the DNA TGTGCCTGGAGCGCCCCACCAGGGGGGCCTCCAACTAATGAAAAACTGTTTTTT.

V is TRBV12-5 and J is TRBJ2-7, with 7 bases that match TRBD1. With V trimmed by 6 bases and J by 0 bases, 14 bases remained unmatched. Per the germline V gene, CDR1 is LGHNT and CDR2 is FRNRAP. The CDR3 loop spans 17 amino acids. The CDR3 spells CASGKTSTGLSSYEQYF. The CDR3 DNA reads TGTGCTAGTGGCAAAACCTCGACAGGGCTAAGCTCCTACGAGCAGTACTTC.

The chain joins TRBV7-2 to TRBJ1-3, with unresolved D. Germline lookup yields CDR1 SGHTA and CDR2 FQGNSA. V was trimmed by 6 bases and J by 8 bases, leaving 8 bases between them. The CDR3 has 11 amino acids. The CDR3 nucleotides are TGTGCCAGCAGGTCGTTAGACACCATATATTTT. Its protein is CASRSLDTIYF.

This rearrangement joins TRBV30 to TRBJ2-7, with D possibly matching TRBD1 (6 bases). There are 13 residues in the CDR3. The germline gives CDR1 GTSNPN, CDR2 SVGIG (reference sequence). V lost 5 bases to trimming and J lost 7 bases, with 18 bases between them. CDR3 sequence: CAWGAERGWEQYF. The DNA for the CDR3 is TGTGCCTGGGGCGCTGAAAGGGGGTGGGAGCAGTACTTC.

CDR3 DNA: TGTGCCTGGAGCGGGAACCGGGGGGTGTTTTTT. Protein sequence: CAWSGNRGVFF. The chain recombines TRBV30 with TRBJ1-4; D may be TRBD1 (5 bases). Germline V gives CDR1 GTSNPN, CDR2 SVGIG (reference sequence). The CDR3 extends over 11 amino acids. Trimming took 3 bases from V and 15 from J, leaving 14 bases between them.

This rearrangement joins TRBV18 to TRBJ1-4; a weak D match, TRBD1 (6 bases). CDR3 length equals 16 residues. V was shortened by 2 bases and J by 3 bases, with 13 bases between the two germline ends. The germline gives CDR1 KGHSH, CDR2 LQKENI. For the CDR3, the DNA is TGTGCCAGCTCACCAACAGGGAAGAGTCCTAATGAAAAACTGTTTTTT. Translating it yields CASSPTGKSPNEKLFF.

The chain is built from TRBV10-3 and TRBJ1-2; TRBD1 matches at 10 bases. In germline, CDR1 is ENHRY, CDR2 SYGVKD. CDR3 length: 13 amino acids. V gave up 5 bases and J gave up 6 bases; unmatched junction bases: 3. CDR3: CAISPGQGDGYTF. In DNA form, the CDR3 reads TGTGCCATCAGTCCAGGACAGGGGGATGGCTACACCTTC.

The chain recombines TRBV6-1 with TRBJ1-2; D gene ambiguous. Trimming pared 8 bases from V and 3 bases from J, leaving 7 bases between. The CDR3 length is 11 residues. CDR1 and CDR2 (germline): MNHNS, SASEGT. CDR3 region: CASQKDYGYTF. In DNA, the CDR3 is TGTGCCAGCCAAAAAGACTATGGCTACACCTTC.

The V call is TRBV13, the J call TRBJ2-3; maybe TRBD2 (6 bases). Germline V gene sequence: CDR1 PRHDT, CDR2 FYEKMQ (reference sequence). This CDR3 contains 16 residues. The germline V and J ends were trimmed by 5 bases and 0 bases, with 15 bases remaining between them. As DNA, the CDR3 is TGTGCCAGCAGCGCCCCTGGAGCGGGTAGCACAGATACGCAGTATTTT. This gives the protein CASSAPGAGSTDTQYF.

This clone was seen only once. This chain uses TRBV5-6 with TRBJ1-3; D uncertain. Germline V gene data show CDR1 as SGHDT and CDR2 as YYEEEE. The CDR3 runs to 15 residues. V dropped 2 bases and J dropped 0 bases, with 9 bases sitting between them. CDR3 in DNA: TGTGCCAGCAGCTTAGGCAGAGTCTCTGGAAACACCATATATTTT. Its protein is CASSLGRVSGNTIYF. Using reference TRBV5-6 and TRBJ1-3 for the parts outside the CDR3, the full variable domain is DAGVTQSPTHLIKTRGQQVTLRCSPKSGHDTVSWYQQALGQGPQFIFQYYEEEERQRGNFPDRFSGHQFPNYSSELNVNALLLGDSALYLCASSLGRVSGNTIYFGEGSWLTVV.

This clone was seen a single time. The chain combines TRBV6-5 with TRBJ1-3; possibly TRBD1 for D (5 bases). Trimming took off 6 bases at V and 8 bases at J, with 14 bases between the two ends. The germline gives CDR1 MNHEY, CDR2 SVGAGI. The CDR3 runs to 13 residues. CDR3 protein: CASSADGGDTIYF. The CDR3 DNA sequence: TGTGCCAGCAGCGCCGATGGAGGGGACACCATATATTTT.